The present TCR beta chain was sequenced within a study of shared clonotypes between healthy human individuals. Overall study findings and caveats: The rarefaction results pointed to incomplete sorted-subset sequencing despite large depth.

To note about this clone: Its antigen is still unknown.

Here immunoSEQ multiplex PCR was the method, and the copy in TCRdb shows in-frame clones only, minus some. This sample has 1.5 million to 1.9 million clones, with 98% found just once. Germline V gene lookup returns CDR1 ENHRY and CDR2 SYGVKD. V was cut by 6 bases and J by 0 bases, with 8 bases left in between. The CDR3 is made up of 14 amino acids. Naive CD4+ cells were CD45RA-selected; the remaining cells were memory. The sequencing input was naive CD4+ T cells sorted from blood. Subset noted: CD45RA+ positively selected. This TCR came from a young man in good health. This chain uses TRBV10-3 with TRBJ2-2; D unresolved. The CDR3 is CAIRSVANTGELFF. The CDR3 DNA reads TGTGCCATCAGATCCGTCGCGAACACCGGGGAGCTGTTTTTT.